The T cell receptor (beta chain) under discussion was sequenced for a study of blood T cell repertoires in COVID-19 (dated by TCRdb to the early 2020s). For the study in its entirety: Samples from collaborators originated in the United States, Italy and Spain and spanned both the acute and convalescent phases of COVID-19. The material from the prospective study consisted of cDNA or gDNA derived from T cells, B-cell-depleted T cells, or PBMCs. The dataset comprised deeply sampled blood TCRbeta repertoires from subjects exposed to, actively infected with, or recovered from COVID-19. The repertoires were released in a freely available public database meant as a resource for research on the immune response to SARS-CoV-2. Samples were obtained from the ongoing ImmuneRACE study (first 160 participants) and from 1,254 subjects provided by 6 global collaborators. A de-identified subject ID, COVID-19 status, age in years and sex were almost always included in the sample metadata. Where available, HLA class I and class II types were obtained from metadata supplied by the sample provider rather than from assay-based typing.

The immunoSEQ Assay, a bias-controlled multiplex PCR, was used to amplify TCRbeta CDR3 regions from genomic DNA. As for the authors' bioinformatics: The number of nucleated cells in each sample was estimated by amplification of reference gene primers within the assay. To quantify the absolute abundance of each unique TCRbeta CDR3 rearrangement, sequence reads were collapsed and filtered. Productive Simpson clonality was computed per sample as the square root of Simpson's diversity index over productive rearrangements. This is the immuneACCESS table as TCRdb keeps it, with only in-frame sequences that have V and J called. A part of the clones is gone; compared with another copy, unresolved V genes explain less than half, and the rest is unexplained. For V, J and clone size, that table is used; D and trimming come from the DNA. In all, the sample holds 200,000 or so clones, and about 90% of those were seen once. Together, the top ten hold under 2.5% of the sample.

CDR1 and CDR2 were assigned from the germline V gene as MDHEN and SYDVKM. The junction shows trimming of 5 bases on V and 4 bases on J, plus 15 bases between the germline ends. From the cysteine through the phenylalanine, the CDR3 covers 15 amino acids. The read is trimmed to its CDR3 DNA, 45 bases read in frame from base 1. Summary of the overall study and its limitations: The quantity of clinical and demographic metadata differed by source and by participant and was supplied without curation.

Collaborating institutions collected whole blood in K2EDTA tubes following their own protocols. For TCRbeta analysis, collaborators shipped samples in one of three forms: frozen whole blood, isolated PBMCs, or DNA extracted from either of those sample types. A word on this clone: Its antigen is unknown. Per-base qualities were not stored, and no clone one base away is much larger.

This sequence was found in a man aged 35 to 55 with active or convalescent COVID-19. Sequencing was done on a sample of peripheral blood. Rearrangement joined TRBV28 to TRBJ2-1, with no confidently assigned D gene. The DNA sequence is TGTGCCAGCAGTCCTTATTCCCCAGGTTACAATGAGCAGTTCTTC. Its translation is CASSPYSPGYNEQFF.